The rows below give T cell receptor beta chains drawn from one sample of a study of vaccination effects on CD4 cells after COVID-19. The protocol was immunoSEQ multiplex PCR, while the TCRdb copy is restricted to in-frame clones and leaves out a portion. The data contain 80,000 to 95,000 clones, 60% to 80% of them singletons. Their cognate antigens are unknown. The sequencing used CD4+ T cells from PBMCs cultured with HCoV-OC43 spike peptides, collected after COVID-19 vaccination. The receptors originated from a human donor who received a COVID-19 vaccine. CDR3s include the opening cysteine and the closing phenylalanine or tryptophan. D genes are given only for firm matches. A clone size is listed for some rows: how often the clone was seen (once, few, many), or a class if it is expanded.

abundance: -; v_gene: TRBV11-2; j_gene: TRBJ1-5; d_gene: -; CDR3aa: CASSSGLANQPQHF; CDR3nt: TGTGCCAGCAGCTCGGGCCTCGCCAATCAGCCCCAGCATTTT
abundance: -; v_gene: TRBV7-3; j_gene: TRBJ2-3; d_gene: -; CDR3aa: CASSPRGALAVGSTDTQYF; CDR3nt: TGTGCCAGCAGTCCAAGGGGGGCCCTCGCCGTCGGGAGCACAGATACGCAGTATTTT
abundance: -; v_gene: TRBV19; j_gene: TRBJ2-1; d_gene: TRBD2; CDR3aa: CASSTSGGAPFGNEQFF; CDR3nt: TGTGCCAGTTCGACTAGCGGGGGGGCCCCATTTGGGAATGAGCAGTTCTTC
abundance: -; v_gene: TRBV18; j_gene: TRBJ1-4; d_gene: -; CDR3aa: CASSPGGGNEKLFF; CDR3nt: TGTGCCAGCTCACCCGGAGGGGGTAATGAAAAACTGTTTTTT
abundance: -; v_gene: TRBV6-6; j_gene: TRBJ1-4; d_gene: -; CDR3aa: CASTTGTLNEKLFF; CDR3nt: TGTGCCAGCACAACCGGGACTTTAAATGAAAAACTGTTTTTT
abundance: -; v_gene: TRBV6-5; j_gene: TRBJ2-3; d_gene: -; CDR3aa: CASSYSRQLPDTQYF; CDR3nt: TGTGCCAGCAGTTACTCCCGGCAGCTGCCGGATACGCAGTATTTT
abundance: few; v_gene: TRBV6-5; j_gene: TRBJ1-1; d_gene: TRBD1; CDR3aa: CASSSPTGTEAFF; CDR3nt: TGTGCCAGCAGTTCCCCGACAGGGACTGAAGCTTTCTTT
abundance: -; v_gene: TRBV18; j_gene: TRBJ1-2; d_gene: TRBD1; CDR3aa: CASSPLDRVSNGYTF; CDR3nt: TGTGCCAGCTCACCTTTGGACAGGGTATCGAATGGCTACACCTTC
abundance: -; v_gene: TRBV19; j_gene: TRBJ2-5; d_gene: -; CDR3aa: CATRGAQETQYF; CDR3nt: TGTGCCACCCGGGGAGCCCAAGAGACCCAGTACTTC
abundance: -; v_gene: TRBV18; j_gene: TRBJ2-1; d_gene: TRBD2; CDR3aa: CASSPLTSGWVNEQFF; CDR3nt: TGTGCCAGCTCACCGCTGACTAGCGGCTGGGTCAATGAGCAGTTCTTC
abundance: -; v_gene: TRBV2; j_gene: TRBJ2-6; d_gene: -; CDR3aa: CASSDGRSSGANVLTF; CDR3nt: TGTGCCAGCAGTGACGGGCGGAGCTCTGGGGCCAACGTCCTGACTTTC
abundance: -; v_gene: TRBV9; j_gene: TRBJ2-1; d_gene: -; CDR3aa: CASSPAGSYNEQFF; CDR3nt: TGTGCCAGCAGCCCCGCAGGATCCTACAATGAGCAGTTCTTC
abundance: few; v_gene: TRBV7-8; j_gene: TRBJ1-3; d_gene: TRBD1; CDR3aa: CASSSPRGNSGNTIYF; CDR3nt: TGTGCCAGCAGCTCCCCCAGGGGGAATTCTGGAAACACCATATATTTT
abundance: few; v_gene: TRBV7-2; j_gene: TRBJ2-3; d_gene: TRBD2; CDR3aa: CASSLDLAGRTDTQYF; CDR3nt: TGTGCCAGCAGCTTAGATCTAGCGGGTCGCACAGATACGCAGTATTTT
abundance: -; v_gene: TRBV5-1; j_gene: TRBJ1-1; d_gene: -; CDR3aa: CASSYNIVLNTEAFF; CDR3nt: TGCGCCAGCAGCTACAACATCGTTCTAAACACTGAAGCTTTCTTT
abundance: -; v_gene: TRBV5-4; j_gene: TRBJ2-6; d_gene: -; CDR3aa: CASSLEGGNGANVLTF; CDR3nt: TGTGCCAGCAGCTTGGAAGGGGGGAATGGGGCCAACGTCCTGACTTTC
abundance: -; v_gene: TRBV24-1; j_gene: TRBJ2-2; d_gene: TRBD1; CDR3aa: CATSDGRGQSGELFF; CDR3nt: TGTGCCACCAGTGATGGAAGGGGGCAGTCCGGGGAGCTGTTTTTT
abundance: -; v_gene: TRBV6-6; j_gene: TRBJ1-2; d_gene: -; CDR3aa: CASSYSDRNYGYTF; CDR3nt: TGTGCCAGCAGTTACTCAGACAGAAACTATGGCTACACCTTC
abundance: -; v_gene: TRBV28; j_gene: TRBJ2-1; d_gene: -; CDR3aa: CASITSSYNEQFF; CDR3nt: TGTGCCAGCATAACCAGCTCCTACAATGAGCAGTTCTTC
abundance: -; v_gene: TRBV6-5; j_gene: TRBJ2-5; d_gene: TRBD1; CDR3aa: CASIRRTGSQETQYF; CDR3nt: TGTGCCAGCATCCGTAGGACAGGATCACAAGAGACCCAGTACTTC
abundance: -; v_gene: TRBV5-1; j_gene: TRBJ1-1; d_gene: TRBD1; CDR3aa: CASRRDSAHMNTEAFF; CDR3nt: TGCGCCAGCAGGCGGGACAGTGCCCACATGAACACTGAAGCTTTCTTT
abundance: -; v_gene: TRBV9; j_gene: TRBJ1-1; d_gene: -; CDR3aa: CASSLGQMNTEAFF; CDR3nt: TGTGCCAGCAGCCTCGGACAGATGAACACTGAAGCTTTCTTT
abundance: -; v_gene: TRBV28; j_gene: TRBJ1-2; d_gene: TRBD1; CDR3aa: CASSFQDRGRGYTF; CDR3nt: TGTGCCAGCAGTTTCCAGGACAGGGGACGGGGCTACACCTTC
abundance: -; v_gene: TRBV7-2; j_gene: TRBJ2-5; d_gene: TRBD1; CDR3aa: CASSLSTGAWETQYF; CDR3nt: TGTGCCAGCAGCTTATCTACAGGGGCATGGGAGACCCAGTACTTC
abundance: -; v_gene: TRBV2; j_gene: TRBJ2-5; d_gene: TRBD1; CDR3aa: CASSALIGTVLSETQYF; CDR3nt: TGTGCCAGCAGTGCTTTAATCGGGACAGTCTTGTCGGAGACCCAGTACTTC
abundance: -; v_gene: TRBV2; j_gene: TRBJ1-2; d_gene: -; CDR3aa: CASSEQLANYGYTF; CDR3nt: TGTGCCAGCAGTGAACAGTTAGCTAACTATGGCTACACCTTC
abundance: -; v_gene: TRBV7-2; j_gene: TRBJ2-1; d_gene: TRBD2; CDR3aa: CASSLGAGVIYNEQFF; CDR3nt: TGTGCCAGCAGCTTAGGTGCGGGGGTGATCTACAATGAGCAGTTCTTC
abundance: -; v_gene: TRBV4-3; j_gene: TRBJ1-4; d_gene: -; CDR3aa: CASSQAAGGNEKLFF; CDR3nt: TGCGCCAGCAGCCAAGCGGCTGGGGGAAATGAAAAACTGTTTTTT
abundance: once; v_gene: TRBV29-1; j_gene: TRBJ2-6; d_gene: -; CDR3aa: CSVASQGQAPGANVLTF; CDR3nt: TGCAGCGTTGCCTCCCAGGGCCAGGCCCCCGGGGCCAACGTCCTGACTTTC
abundance: medium-sized; v_gene: TRBV27; j_gene: TRBJ1-1; d_gene: -; CDR3aa: CASSLFAGVNTEAFF; CDR3nt: TGTGCCAGCAGTTTATTCGCTGGGGTGAACACTGAAGCTTTCTTT
abundance: -; v_gene: TRBV7-2; j_gene: TRBJ2-3; d_gene: TRBD2; CDR3aa: CASRISGLTDTQYF; CDR3nt: TGTGCCAGCAGAATTAGCGGGCTTACAGATACGCAGTATTTT
abundance: -; v_gene: TRBV2; j_gene: TRBJ1-2; d_gene: TRBD1; CDR3aa: CAFLTGDYYGYTF; CDR3nt: TGTGCCTTCCTGACAGGGGATTACTATGGCTACACCTTC
abundance: -; v_gene: TRBV29-1; j_gene: TRBJ2-2; d_gene: -; CDR3aa: CSVHRGIGTGELFF; CDR3nt: TGCAGCGTTCACCGGGGTATCGGCACCGGGGAGCTGTTTTTT
abundance: -; v_gene: TRBV6-5; j_gene: TRBJ1-1; d_gene: TRBD1; CDR3aa: CASSATTGMNTEAFF; CDR3nt: TGTGCCAGCAGCGCTACGACAGGGATGAACACTGAAGCTTTCTTT
abundance: -; v_gene: TRBV5-1; j_gene: TRBJ2-3; d_gene: TRBD2; CDR3aa: CASSPEGLARTDTQYF; CDR3nt: TGCGCCAGCAGCCCCGAGGGACTAGCGCGCACAGATACGCAGTATTTT
abundance: -; v_gene: TRBV19; j_gene: TRBJ2-3; d_gene: TRBD2; CDR3aa: CASRAPAGITDTQYF; CDR3nt: TGTGCCAGTAGAGCCCCAGCGGGGATCACAGATACGCAGTATTTT
abundance: -; v_gene: TRBV2; j_gene: TRBJ1-2; d_gene: TRBD1; CDR3aa: CASRTGGNYGYTF; CDR3nt: TGTGCCAGCAGAACAGGGGGAAACTATGGCTACACCTTC
abundance: -; v_gene: TRBV6-5; j_gene: TRBJ1-5; d_gene: -; CDR3aa: CASGTYRDNQPQHF; CDR3nt: TGTGCCAGCGGGACCTATCGGGACAATCAGCCCCAGCATTTT
abundance: -; v_gene: TRBV29-1; j_gene: TRBJ2-4; d_gene: -; CDR3aa: CSVADPVLAKNIQYF; CDR3nt: TGCAGCGTTGCAGACCCCGTCCTAGCCAAAAACATTCAGTACTTC
abundance: -; v_gene: TRBV5-1; j_gene: TRBJ1-4; d_gene: -; CDR3aa: CASSLEPAGPNEKLFF; CDR3nt: TGCGCCAGCAGCTTGGAACCGGCGGGGCCTAATGAAAAACTGTTTTTT
abundance: -; v_gene: TRBV7-9; j_gene: TRBJ2-3; d_gene: -; CDR3aa: CASDSRGFTDTQYF; CDR3nt: TGTGCCAGCGACTCTAGGGGGTTCACAGATACGCAGTATTTT
abundance: -; v_gene: TRBV5-1; j_gene: TRBJ2-2; d_gene: TRBD2; CDR3aa: CASSLVAGVNTGELFF; CDR3nt: TGCGCCAGCAGCTTGGTAGCGGGGGTGAACACCGGGGAGCTGTTTTTT
abundance: -; v_gene: TRBV13; j_gene: TRBJ2-3; d_gene: -; CDR3aa: CASSLGWGPATDTQYF; CDR3nt: TGTGCCAGCAGCTTGGGGTGGGGGCCCGCCACAGATACGCAGTATTTT
abundance: -; v_gene: TRBV14; j_gene: TRBJ2-2; d_gene: -; CDR3aa: CASSPRTANTGELFF; CDR3nt: TGTGCCAGCAGCCCTCGGACTGCGAACACCGGGGAGCTGTTTTTT
abundance: -; v_gene: TRBV6-5; j_gene: TRBJ1-5; d_gene: -; CDR3aa: CASKRGRNQPQHF; CDR3nt: TGTGCCAGCAAACGGGGGCGCAATCAGCCCCAGCATTTT
abundance: -; v_gene: TRBV6-6; j_gene: TRBJ1-1; d_gene: -; CDR3aa: CASIAPGRLNTEAFF; CDR3nt: TGTGCCAGCATAGCACCGGGACGGCTGAACACTGAAGCTTTCTTT